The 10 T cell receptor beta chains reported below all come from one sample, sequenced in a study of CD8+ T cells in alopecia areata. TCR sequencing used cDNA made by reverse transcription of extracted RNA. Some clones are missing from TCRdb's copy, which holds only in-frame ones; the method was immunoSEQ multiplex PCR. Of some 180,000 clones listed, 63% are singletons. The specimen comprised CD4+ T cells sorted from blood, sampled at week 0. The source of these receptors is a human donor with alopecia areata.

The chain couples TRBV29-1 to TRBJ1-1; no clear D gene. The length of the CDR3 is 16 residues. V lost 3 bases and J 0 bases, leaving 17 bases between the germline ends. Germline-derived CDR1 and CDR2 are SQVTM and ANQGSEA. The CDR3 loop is CSVDSTPAGVNTEAFF. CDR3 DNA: TGCAGCGTTGATTCGACACCGGCTGGGGTGAACACTGAAGCTTTCTTT.

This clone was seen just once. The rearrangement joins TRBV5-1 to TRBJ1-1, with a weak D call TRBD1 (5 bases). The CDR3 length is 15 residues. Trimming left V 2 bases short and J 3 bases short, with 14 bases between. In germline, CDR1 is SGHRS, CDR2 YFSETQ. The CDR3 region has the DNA TGCGCCAGCAGCTTTCGAATTTCGGGGGACACTGAAGCTTTCTTT. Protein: CASSFRISGDTEAFF.

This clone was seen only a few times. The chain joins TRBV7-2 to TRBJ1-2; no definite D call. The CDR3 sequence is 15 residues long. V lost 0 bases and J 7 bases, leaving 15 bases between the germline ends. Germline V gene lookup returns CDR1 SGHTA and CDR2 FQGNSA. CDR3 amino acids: CASSLAGKSGGGYTF. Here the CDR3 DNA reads TGTGCCAGCAGCTTAGCCGGGAAATCGGGCGGTGGCTACACCTTC.

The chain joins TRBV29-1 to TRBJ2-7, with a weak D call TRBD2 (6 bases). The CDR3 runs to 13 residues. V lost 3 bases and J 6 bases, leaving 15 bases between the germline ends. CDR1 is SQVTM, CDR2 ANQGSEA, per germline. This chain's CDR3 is CSVDFGLGGEQYF. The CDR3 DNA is TGCAGCGTTGATTTTGGACTGGGGGGCGAGCAGTACTTC.

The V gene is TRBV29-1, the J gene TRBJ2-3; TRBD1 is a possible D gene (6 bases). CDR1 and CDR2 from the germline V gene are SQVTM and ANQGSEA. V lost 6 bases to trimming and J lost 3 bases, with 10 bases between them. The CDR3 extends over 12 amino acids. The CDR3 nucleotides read TGCAGCGTCCACAGGGTAACAGATACGCAGTATTTT. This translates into CSVHRVTDTQYF.

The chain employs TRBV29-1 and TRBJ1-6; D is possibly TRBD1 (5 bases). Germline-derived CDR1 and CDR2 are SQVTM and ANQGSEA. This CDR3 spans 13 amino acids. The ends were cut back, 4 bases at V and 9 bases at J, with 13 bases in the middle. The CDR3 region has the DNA TGCAGCGTTGGCTTCGGCGGGGCTTCACCCCTCCACTTT. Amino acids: CSVGFGGASPLHF.

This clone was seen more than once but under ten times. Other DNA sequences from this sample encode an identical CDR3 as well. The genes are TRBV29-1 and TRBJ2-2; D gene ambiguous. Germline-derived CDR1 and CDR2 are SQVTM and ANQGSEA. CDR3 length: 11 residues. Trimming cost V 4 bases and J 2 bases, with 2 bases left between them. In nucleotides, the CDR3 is TGCAGCGTTGGTAACACCGGGGAGCTGTTTTTT. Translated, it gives CSVGNTGELFF.

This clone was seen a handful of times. The DNA for the CDR3 is TGTGCCAGCAGTGGGACGGCGCTCAATCAGCCCCAGCATTTT. It encodes CASSGTALNQPQHF. The chain uses TRBV2 and TRBJ1-5, with D unclear. Germline V gene lookup returns CDR1 SNHLY and CDR2 FYNNEI. V lost 4 bases to trimming and J lost 3 bases, with 10 bases between them. The CDR3 loop spans 14 amino acids.

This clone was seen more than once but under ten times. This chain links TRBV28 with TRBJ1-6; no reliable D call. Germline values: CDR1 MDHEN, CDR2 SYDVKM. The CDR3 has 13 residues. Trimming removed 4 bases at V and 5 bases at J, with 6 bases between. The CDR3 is CASSSGNNSPLHF. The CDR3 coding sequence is TGTGCCAGCAGTTCGGGCAATAATTCACCCCTCCACTTT. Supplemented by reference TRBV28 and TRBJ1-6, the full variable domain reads DVKVTQSSRYLVKRTGEKVFLECVQDMDHENMFWYRQDPGLGLRLIYFSYDVKMKEKGDIPEGYSVSREKKERFSLILESASTNQTSMYLCASSSGNNSPLHFGNGTRLTVT.

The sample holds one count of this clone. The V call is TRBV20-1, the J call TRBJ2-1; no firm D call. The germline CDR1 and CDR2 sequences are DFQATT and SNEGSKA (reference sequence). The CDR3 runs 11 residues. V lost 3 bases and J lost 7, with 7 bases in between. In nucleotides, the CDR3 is TGCAGTGCTAGCCCGGTAAATGAGCAGTTCTTC. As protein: CSASPVNEQFF.